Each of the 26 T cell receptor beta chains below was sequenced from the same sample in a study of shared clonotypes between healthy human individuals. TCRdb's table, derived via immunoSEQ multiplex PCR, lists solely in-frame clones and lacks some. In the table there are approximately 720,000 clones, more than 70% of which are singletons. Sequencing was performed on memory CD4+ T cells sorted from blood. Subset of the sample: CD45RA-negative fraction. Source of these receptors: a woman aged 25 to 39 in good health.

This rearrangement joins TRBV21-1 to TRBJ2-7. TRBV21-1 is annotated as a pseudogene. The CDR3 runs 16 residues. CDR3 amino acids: CASSTARIIGTYEQYF. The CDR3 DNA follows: TGTGCCAGCAGCACCGCACGGATCATTGGAACCTACGAGCAGTACTTC.

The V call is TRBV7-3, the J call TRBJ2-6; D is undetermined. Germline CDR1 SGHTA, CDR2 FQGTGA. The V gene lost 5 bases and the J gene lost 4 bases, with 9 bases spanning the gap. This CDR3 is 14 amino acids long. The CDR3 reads CASSPLDGANVLTF. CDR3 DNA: TGTGCCAGCAGCCCTTTAGACGGGGCCAACGTCCTGACTTTC.

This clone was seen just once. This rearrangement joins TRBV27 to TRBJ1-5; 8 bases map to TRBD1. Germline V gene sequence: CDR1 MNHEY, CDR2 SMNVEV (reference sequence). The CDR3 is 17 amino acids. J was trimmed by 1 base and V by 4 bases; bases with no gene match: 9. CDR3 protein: CASSSTGGRGSNQPQHF. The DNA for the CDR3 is TGTGCCAGCAGTTCAACAGGGGGGCGGGGGAGCAATCAGCCCCAGCATTTT.

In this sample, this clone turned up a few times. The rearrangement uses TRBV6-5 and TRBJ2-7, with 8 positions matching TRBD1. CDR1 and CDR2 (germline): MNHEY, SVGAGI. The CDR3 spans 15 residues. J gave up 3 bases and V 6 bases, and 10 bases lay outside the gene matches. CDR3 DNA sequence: TGTGCCAGCAGCACAAGTCGGACAGGGAACTACGAGCAGTACTTC. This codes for CASSTSRTGNYEQYF.

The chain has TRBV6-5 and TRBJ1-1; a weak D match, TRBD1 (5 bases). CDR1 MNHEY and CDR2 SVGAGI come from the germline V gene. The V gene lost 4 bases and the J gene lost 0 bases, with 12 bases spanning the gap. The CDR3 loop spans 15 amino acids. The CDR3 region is CASSSQQELNTEAFF. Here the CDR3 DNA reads TGTGCCAGCAGTTCCCAACAGGAGTTGAACACTGAAGCTTTCTTT.

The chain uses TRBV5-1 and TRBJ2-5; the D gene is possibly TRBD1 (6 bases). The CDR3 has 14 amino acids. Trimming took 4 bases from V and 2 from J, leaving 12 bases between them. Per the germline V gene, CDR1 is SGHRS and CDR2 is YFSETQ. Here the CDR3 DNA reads TGCGCCAGCAGCCCTGGACAGATTCAAGAGACCCAGTACTTC. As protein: CASSPGQIQETQYF.

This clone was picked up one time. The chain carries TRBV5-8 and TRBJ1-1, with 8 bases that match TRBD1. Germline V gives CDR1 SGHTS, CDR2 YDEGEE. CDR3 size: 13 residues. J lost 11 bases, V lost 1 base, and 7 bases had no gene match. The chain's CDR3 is CASSLTRTGNAFF. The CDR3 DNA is TGTGCCAGCAGCTTGACCCGGACAGGGAATGCTTTCTTT.

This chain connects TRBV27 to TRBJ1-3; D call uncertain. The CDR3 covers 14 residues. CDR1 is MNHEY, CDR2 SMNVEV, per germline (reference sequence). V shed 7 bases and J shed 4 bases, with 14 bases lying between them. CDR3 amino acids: CASTSAGKGNTIYF. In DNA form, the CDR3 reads TGTGCCAGCACCTCGGCGGGGAAAGGAAACACCATATATTTT.

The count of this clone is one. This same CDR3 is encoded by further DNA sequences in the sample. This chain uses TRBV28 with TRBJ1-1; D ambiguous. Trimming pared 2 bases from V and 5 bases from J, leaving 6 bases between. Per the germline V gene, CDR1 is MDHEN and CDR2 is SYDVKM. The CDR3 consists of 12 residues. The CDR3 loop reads CASSLRETEAFF. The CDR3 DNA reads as TGTGCCAGCAGTTTAAGGGAGACTGAAGCTTTCTTT.

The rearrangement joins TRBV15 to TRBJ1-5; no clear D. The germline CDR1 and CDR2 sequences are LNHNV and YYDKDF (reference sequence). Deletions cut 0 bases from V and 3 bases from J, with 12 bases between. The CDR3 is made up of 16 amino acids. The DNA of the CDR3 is TGTGCCACCAGCAGAGATACGCAGCTACCCAATCAGCCCCAGCATTTT. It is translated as CATSRDTQLPNQPQHF.

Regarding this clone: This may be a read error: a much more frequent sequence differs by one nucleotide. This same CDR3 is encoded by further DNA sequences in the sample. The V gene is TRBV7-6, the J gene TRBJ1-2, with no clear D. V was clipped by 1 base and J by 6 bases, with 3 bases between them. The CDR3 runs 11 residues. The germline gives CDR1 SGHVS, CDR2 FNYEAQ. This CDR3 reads CASSLGDGYTF. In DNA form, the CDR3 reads TGTGCCAGCAGCTTAGGGGATGGCTACACCTTC. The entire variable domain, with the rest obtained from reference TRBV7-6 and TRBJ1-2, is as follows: GAGVSQSPRYKVTKRGQDVALRCDPISGHVSLYWYRQALGQGPEFLTYFNYEAQQDKSGLPNDRFSAERPEGSISTLTIQRTEQRDSAMYRCASSLGDGYTFGSGTRLTVV.

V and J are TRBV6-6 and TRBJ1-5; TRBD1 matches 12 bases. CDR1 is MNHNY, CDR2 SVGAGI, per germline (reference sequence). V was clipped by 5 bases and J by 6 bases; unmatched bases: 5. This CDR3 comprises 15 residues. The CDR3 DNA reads TGTGCCAGCAGTGCGGGACAGGGGGCTGTTCAGCCCCAGCATTTT. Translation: CASSAGQGAVQPQHF.

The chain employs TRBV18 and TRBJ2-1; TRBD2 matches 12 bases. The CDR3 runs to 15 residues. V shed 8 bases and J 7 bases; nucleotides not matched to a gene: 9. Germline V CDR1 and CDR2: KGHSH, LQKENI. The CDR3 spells CASPGLAGNRNEQFF. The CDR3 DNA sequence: TGTGCCAGCCCCGGACTAGCGGGAAATCGGAATGAGCAGTTCTTC.

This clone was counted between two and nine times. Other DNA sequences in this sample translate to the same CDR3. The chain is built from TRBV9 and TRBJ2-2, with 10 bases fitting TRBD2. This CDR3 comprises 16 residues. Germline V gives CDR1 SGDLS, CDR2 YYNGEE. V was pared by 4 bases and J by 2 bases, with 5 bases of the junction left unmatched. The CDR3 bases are TGTGCCAGCAGCACGGGACTAGCGAGAAACACCGGGGAGCTGTTTTTT. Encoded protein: CASSTGLARNTGELFF.

In DNA, the CDR3 is TGTGCCAGCAGTGTTCGACTTGGAGGGTACCAAGAGACCCAGTACTTC. Encoded protein: CASSVRLGGYQETQYF. The V gene is TRBV6-1, the J gene TRBJ2-5; D is perhaps TRBD2 (6 bases). Trimming took off 4 bases at V and 0 bases at J, with 15 bases between the two ends. This CDR3 has 16 residues. Germline lookup yields CDR1 MNHNS and CDR2 SASEGT.

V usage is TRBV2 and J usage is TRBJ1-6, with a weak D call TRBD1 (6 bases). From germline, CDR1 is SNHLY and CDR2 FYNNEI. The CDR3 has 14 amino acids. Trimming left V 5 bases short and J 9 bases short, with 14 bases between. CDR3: CASSQQGQASPLHF. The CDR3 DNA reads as TGTGCCAGCAGTCAACAGGGCCAGGCTTCACCCCTCCACTTT.

The CDR3 sequence is CASSPTEKTQYF. The DNA for the CDR3 is TGTGCCAGCTCACCAACGGAGAAGACCCAGTACTTC. V is TRBV18 and J is TRBJ2-5; D unclear. The CDR3 has 12 residues. Trimming took 2 bases from V and 6 from J, leaving 7 bases between them. Germline CDR1 reads KGHSH; CDR2 reads LQKENI.

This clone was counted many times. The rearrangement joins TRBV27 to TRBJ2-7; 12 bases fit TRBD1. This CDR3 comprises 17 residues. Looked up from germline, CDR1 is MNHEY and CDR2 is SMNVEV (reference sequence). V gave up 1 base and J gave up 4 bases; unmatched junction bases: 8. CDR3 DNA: TGTGCCAGCAGTTTATATGGACCGGGACAGGGGGCTTACGAGCAGTACTTC. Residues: CASSLYGPGQGAYEQYF.

For the CDR3, the DNA is TGCGCCAGCAGTGAGGGCGGTAGCGGGAGAGGGACCCAGTACTTC. It specifies CASSEGGSGRGTQYF. The chain combines TRBV10-2 with TRBJ2-5; 9 bases are a match to TRBD2. The CDR3 covers 15 residues. Per germline, CDR1 WSHSY and CDR2 SAAADI. With 2 bases clipped from V and 7 bases from J, the junction kept 8 bases outside the gene matches.

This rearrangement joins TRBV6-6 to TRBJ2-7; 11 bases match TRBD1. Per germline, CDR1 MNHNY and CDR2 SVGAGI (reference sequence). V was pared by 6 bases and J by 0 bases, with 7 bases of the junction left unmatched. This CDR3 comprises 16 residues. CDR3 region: CASSRGGTGGSYEQYF. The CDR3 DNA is TGTGCCAGCAGCCGTGGCGGGACAGGGGGCTCCTACGAGCAGTACTTC.

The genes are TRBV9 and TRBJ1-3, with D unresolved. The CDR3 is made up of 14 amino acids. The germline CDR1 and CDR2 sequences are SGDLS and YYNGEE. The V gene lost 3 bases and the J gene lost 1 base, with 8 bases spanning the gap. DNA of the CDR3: TGTGCCAGCAGCGAAGCTTTTTCTGGAAACACCATATATTTT. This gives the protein CASSEAFSGNTIYF.

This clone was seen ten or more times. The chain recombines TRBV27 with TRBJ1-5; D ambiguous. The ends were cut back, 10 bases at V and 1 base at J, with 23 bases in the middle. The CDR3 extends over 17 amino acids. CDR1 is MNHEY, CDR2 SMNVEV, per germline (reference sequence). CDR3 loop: CATRRSAQPKSNQPQHF. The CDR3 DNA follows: TGTGCCACCCGTCGGTCCGCCCAGCCCAAAAGCAATCAGCCCCAGCATTTT.

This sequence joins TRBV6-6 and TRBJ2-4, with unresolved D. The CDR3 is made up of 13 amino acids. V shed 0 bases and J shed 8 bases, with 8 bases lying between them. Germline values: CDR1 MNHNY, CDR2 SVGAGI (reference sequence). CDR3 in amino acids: CASSYSVEDIQYF. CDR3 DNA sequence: TGTGCCAGCAGTTACTCGGTCGAGGACATTCAGTACTTC.

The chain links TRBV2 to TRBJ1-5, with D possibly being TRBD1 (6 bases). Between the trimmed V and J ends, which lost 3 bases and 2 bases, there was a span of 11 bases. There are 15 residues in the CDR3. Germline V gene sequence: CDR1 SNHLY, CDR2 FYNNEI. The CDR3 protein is CASSDQGFGNQPQHF. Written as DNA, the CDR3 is TGTGCCAGCAGTGACCAGGGGTTCGGCAATCAGCCCCAGCATTTT.

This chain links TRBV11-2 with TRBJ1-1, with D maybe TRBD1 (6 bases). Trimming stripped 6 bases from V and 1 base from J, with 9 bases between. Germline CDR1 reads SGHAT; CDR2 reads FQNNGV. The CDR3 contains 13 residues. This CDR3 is CASSGQSNTEAFF. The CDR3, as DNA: TGTGCCAGCAGTGGACAGTCGAACACTGAAGCTTTCTTT.

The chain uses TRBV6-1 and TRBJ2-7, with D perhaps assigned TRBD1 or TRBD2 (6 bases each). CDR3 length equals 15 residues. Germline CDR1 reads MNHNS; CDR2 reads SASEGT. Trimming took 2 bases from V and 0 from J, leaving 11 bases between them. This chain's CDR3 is CASSETGRSSYEQYF. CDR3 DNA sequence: TGTGCCAGCAGTGAAACAGGGAGGAGCTCCTACGAGCAGTACTTC.